Sequencing of this T cell receptor (beta chain) was carried out in a study of T cell repertoires in cytomegalovirus infection. As for the study in general: Indications of both CMV infection and matching HLA type were provided by public TCR beta signatures. Study results and limitations: HLA-C-restricted CMV-specific TCR beta clonotypes were dominant in the ex vivo response. Cumulative frequency of public TCR beta families picked out carriers of CMV plus the relevant HLA.

CDR1 and CDR2 (germline): SGHTA, FQGNSA. The CDR3 is made up of 15 amino acids. TCRdb analysed the reads with MiXCR anew, one entry per CDR3 protein. The sample has some 600,000 distinct CDR3 sequences; approximately 24% are singletons. Note on this clonotype: The antigen remains undetermined. A much larger clonotype is one base distant, so this may be a read error.

The origin of this receptor is a human donor in good health (CMV status not recorded). Some clones in this sample may be carry-over from other donors' samples. The chain recombines TRBV7-2 with TRBJ1-6, with 8 bases that match TRBD1. Sequenced input: CD8+ T cells from PBMCs. CDR3 sequence reads: CASSTTGVYNSPLYF. The CDR3 nucleotides are TGTGCCAGCAGCACGACAGGGGTGTATAATTCACCCCTCTACTTT.